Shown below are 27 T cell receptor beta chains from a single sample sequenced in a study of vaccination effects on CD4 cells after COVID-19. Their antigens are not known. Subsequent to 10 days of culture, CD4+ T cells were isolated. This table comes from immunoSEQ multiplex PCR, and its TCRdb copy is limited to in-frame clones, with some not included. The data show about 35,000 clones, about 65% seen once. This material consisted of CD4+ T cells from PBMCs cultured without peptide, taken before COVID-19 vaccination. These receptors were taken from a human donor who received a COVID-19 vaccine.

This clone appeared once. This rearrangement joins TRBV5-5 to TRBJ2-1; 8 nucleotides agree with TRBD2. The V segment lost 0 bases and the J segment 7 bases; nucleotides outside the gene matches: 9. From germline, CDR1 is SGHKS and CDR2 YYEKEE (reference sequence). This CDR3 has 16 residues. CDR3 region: CASSLEGGGYFNEQFF. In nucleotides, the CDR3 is TGTGCCAGCAGCTTGGAAGGCGGGGGGTATTTTAATGAGCAGTTCTTC.

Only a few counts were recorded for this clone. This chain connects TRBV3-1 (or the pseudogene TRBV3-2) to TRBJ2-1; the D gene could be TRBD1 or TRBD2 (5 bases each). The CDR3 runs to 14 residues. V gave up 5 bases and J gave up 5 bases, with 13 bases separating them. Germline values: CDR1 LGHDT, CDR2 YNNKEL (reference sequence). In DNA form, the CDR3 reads TGTGCCAGCAGCTCTCGGGACCTCGACAATGAGCAGTTCTTC. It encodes CASSSRDLDNEQFF.

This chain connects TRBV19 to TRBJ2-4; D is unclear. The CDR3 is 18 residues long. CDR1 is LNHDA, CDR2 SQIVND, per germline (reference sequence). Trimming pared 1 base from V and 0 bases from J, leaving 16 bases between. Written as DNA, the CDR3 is TGTGCCAGTAGTATAGGTAACATAGCCTCACAAGCCAAAAACATTCAGTACTTC. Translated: CASSIGNIASQAKNIQYF.

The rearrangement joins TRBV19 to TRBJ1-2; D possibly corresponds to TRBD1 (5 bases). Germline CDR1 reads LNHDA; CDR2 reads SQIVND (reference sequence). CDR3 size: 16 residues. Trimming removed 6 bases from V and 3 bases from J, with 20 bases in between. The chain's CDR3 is CASSPDSNRWDYGYTF. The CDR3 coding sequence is TGTGCCAGTAGCCCCGACAGTAATAGGTGGGACTATGGCTACACCTTC. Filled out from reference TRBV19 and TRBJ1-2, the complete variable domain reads DGGITQSPKYLFRKEGQNVTLSCEQNLNHDAMYWYRQDPGQGLRLIYYSQIVNDFQKGDIAEGYSVSREKKESFPLTVTSAQKNPTAFYLCASSPDSNRWDYGYTFGSGTRLTVV.

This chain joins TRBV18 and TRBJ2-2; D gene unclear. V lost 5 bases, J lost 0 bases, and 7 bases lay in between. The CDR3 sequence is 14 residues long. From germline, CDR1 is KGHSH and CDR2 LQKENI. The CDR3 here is CASSLYANTGELFF. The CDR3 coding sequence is TGTGCCAGCTCATTATATGCGAACACCGGGGAGCTGTTTTTT.

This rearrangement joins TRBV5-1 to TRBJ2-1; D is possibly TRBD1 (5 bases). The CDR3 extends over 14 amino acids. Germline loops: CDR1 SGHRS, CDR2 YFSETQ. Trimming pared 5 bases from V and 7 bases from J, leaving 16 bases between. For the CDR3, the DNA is TGCGCCAGCAGTAAGCAGGGATCAGGGAATGAGCAGTTCTTC. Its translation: CASSKQGSGNEQFF.

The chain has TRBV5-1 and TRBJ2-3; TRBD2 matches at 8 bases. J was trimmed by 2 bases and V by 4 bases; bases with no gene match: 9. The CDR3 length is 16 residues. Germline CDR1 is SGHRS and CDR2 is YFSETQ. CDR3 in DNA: TGCGCCAGCAGCCCCACTGGCGGGGGGTACACAGATACGCAGTATTTT. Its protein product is CASSPTGGGYTDTQYF.

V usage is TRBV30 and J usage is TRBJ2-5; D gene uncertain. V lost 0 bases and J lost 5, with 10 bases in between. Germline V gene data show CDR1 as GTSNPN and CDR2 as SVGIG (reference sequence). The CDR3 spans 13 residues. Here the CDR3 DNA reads TGTGCCTGGAGTGTCAAGGGCGCGGAGACCCAGTACTTC. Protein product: CAWSVKGAETQYF.

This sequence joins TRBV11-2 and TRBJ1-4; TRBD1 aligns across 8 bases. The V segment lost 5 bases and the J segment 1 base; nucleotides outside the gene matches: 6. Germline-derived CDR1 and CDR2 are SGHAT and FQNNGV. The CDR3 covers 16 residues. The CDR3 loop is CASSPGGAGTNEKLFF. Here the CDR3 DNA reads TGTGCCAGCAGCCCAGGGGGCGCGGGAACTAATGAAAAACTGTTTTTT. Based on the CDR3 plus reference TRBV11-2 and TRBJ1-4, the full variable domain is EAGVAQSPRYKIIEKRQSVAFWCNPISGHATLYWYQQILGQGPKLLIQFQNNGVVDDSQLPKDRFSAERLKGVDSTLKIQPAKLEDSAVYLCASSPGGAGTNEKLFFGSGTQLSVL.

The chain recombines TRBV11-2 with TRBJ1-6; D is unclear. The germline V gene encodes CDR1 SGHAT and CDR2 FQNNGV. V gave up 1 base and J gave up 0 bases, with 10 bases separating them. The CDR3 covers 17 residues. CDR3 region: CASSLASPSSYNSPLHF. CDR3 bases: TGTGCCAGCAGCTTAGCCAGCCCAAGCTCCTATAATTCACCCCTCCACTTT.

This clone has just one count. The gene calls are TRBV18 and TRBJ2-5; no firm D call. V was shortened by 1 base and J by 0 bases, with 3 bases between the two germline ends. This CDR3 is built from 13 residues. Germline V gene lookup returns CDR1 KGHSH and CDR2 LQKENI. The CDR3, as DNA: TGTGCCAGCTCACCACGAAACCAAGAGACCCAGTACTTC. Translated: CASSPRNQETQYF.

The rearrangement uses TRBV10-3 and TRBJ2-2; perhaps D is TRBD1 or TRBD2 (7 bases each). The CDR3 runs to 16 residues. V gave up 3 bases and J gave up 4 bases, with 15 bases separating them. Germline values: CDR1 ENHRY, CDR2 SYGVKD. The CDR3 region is CAISDQGGTGTGELFF. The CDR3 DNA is TGTGCCATCAGTGACCAGGGGGGGACCGGCACCGGGGAGCTGTTTTTT.

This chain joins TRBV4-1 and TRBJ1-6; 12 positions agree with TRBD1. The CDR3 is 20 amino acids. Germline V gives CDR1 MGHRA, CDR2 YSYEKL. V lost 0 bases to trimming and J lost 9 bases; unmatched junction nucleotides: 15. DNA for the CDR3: TGCGCCAGCAGCCAAGATGGGAGGGGACAGGGGGCGGTTATGAGTTCACCCCTCCACTTT. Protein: CASSQDGRGQGAVMSSPLHF.

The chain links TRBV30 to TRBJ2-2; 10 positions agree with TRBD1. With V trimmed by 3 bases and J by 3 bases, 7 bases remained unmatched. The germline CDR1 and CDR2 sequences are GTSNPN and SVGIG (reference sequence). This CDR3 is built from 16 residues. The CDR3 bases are TGTGCCTGGAGGAGGAGCGGACAGGGGGACACCGGGGAGCTGTTTTTT. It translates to CAWRRSGQGDTGELFF. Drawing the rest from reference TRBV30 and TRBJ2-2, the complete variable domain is SQTIHQWPATLVQPVGSPLSLECTVEGTSNPNLYWYRQAAGRGLQLLFYSVGIGQISSEVPQNLSASRPQDRQFILSSKKLLLSDSGFYLCAWRRSGQGDTGELFFGEGSRLTVL.

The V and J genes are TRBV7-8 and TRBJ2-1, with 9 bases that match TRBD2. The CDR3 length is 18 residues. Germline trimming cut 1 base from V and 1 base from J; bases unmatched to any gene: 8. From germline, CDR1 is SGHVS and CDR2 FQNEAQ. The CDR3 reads CASSLVGSGSWSYNEQFF. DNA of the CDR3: TGTGCCAGCAGCTTAGTTGGTAGCGGGAGTTGGTCCTACAATGAGCAGTTCTTC.

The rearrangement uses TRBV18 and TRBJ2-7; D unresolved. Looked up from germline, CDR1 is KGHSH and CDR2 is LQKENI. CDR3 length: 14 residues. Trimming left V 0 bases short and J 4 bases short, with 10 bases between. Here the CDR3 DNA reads TGTGCCAGCTCACCACCGTACGGAAAATACGAGCAGTACTTC. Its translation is CASSPPYGKYEQYF.

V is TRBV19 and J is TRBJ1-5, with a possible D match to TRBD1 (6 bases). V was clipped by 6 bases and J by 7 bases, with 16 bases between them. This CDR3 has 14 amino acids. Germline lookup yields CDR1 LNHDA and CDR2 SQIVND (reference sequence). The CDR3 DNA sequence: TGTGCCAGTAGCCACAGGGTCGAGAGACAGCCCCAGCATTTT. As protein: CASSHRVERQPQHF. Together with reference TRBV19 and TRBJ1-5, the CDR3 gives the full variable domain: DGGITQSPKYLFRKEGQNVTLSCEQNLNHDAMYWYRQDPGQGLRLIYYSQIVNDFQKGDIAEGYSVSREKKESFPLTVTSAQKNPTAFYLCASSHRVERQPQHFGDGTRLSIL.

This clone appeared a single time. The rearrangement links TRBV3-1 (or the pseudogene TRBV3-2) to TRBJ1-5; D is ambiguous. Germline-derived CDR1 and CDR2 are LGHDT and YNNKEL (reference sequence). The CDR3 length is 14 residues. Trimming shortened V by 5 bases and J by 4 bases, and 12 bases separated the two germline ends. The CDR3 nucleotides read TGTGCCAGCAGCTTCGACCCGGGGAATCAGCCCCAGCATTTT. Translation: CASSFDPGNQPQHF.

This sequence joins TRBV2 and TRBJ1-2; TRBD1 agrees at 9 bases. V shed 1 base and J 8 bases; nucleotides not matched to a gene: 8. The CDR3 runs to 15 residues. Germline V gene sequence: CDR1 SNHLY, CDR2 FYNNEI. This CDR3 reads CASSEVQTGGGGYTF. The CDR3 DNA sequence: TGTGCCAGCAGTGAAGTTCAGACAGGGGGAGGAGGCTACACCTTC.

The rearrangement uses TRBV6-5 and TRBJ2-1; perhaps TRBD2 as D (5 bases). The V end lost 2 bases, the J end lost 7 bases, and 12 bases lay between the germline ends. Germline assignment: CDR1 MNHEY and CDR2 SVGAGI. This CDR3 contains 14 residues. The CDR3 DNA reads TGTGCCAGCAGTTACGGTCTAGCTTGGAATGAGCAGTTCTTC. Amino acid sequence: CASSYGLAWNEQFF.

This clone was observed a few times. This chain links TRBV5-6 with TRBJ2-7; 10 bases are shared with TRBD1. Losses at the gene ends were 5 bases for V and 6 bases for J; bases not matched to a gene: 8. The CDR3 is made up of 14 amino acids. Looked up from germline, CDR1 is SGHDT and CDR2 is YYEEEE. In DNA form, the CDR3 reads TGTGCCAGCAGGCAAACCGGGACAGGGGCCGAGCAGTACTTC. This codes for CASRQTGTGAEQYF.

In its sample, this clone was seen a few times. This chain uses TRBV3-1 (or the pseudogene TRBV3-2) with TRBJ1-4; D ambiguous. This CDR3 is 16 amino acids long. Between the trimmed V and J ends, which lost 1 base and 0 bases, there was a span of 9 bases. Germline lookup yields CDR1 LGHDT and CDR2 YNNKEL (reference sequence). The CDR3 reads CASSQAHAATNEKLFF. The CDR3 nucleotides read TGTGCCAGCAGCCAAGCCCACGCAGCAACTAATGAAAAACTGTTTTTT.

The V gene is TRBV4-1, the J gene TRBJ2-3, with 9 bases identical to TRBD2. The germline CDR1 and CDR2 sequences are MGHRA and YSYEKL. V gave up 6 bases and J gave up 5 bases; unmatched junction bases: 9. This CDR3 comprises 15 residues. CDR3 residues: CASRSGGTTKDTQYF. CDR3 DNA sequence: TGCGCCAGCAGAAGCGGGGGGACTACAAAAGATACGCAGTATTTT.

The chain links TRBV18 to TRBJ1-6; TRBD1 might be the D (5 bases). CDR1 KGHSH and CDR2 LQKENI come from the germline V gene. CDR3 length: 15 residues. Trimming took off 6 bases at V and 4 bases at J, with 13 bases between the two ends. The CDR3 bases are TGTGCCAGCTCGGGAGGTGGGACTTATAATTCACCCCTCCACTTT. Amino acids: CASSGGGTYNSPLHF.

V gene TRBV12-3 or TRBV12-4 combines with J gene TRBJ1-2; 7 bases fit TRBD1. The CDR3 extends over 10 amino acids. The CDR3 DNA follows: TGTGGTAACAGGGGCTATGGCTACACCTTC. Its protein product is CGNRGYGYTF.

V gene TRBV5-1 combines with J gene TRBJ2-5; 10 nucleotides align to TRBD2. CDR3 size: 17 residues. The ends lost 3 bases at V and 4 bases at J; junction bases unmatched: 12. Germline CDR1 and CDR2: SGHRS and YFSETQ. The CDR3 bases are TGCGCCAGCAGCTCGACAGTTTCTAGCGGGAGCGGAGAGACCCAGTACTTC. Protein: CASSSTVSSGSGETQYF.

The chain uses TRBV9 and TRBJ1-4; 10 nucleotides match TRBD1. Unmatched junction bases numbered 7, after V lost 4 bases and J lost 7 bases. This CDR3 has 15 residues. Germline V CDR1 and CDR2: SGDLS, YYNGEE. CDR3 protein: CASSTRQGAGEKLFF. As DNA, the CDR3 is TGTGCCAGCAGCACCAGACAGGGGGCTGGTGAAAAACTGTTTTTT.